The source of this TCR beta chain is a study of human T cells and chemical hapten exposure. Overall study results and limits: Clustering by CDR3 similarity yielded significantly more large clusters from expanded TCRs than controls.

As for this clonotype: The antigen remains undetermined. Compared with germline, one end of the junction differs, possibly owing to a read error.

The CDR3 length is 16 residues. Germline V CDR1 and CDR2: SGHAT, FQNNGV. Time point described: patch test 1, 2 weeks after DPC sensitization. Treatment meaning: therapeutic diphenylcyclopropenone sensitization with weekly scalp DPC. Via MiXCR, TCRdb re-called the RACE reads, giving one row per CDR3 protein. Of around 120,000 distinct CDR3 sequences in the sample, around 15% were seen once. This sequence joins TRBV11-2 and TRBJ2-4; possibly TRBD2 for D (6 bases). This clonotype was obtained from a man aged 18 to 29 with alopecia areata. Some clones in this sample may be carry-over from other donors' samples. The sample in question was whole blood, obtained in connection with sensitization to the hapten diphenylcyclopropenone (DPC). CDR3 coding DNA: TGTACCAGCAGCCATCGGGCGGGGCAGGGCAAAAACATTCAGTACTTC. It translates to CTSSHRAGQGKNIQYF.